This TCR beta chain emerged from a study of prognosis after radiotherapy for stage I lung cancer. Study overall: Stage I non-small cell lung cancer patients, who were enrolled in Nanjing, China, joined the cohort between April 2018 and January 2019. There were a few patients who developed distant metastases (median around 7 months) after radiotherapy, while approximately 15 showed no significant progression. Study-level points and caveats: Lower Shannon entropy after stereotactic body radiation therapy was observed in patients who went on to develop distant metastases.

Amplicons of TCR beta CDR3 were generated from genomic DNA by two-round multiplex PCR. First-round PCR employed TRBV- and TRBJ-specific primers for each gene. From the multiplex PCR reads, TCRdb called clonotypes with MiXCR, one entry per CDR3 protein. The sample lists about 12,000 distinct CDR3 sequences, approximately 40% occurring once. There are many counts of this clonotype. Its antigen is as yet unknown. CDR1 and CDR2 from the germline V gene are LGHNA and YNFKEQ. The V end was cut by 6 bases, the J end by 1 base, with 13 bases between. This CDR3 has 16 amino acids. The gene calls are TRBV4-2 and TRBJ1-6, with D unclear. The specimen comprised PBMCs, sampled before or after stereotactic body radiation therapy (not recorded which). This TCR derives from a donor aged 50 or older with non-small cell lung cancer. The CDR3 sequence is CASSLIPGSYNSPLHF. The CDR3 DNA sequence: TGTGCCAGCAGTCTCATTCCGGGATCCTATAATTCACCCCTCCACTTT.